This T cell receptor (beta chain) was profiled in a study of cytomegalovirus exposure and HLA in healthy donors. The CDR3 has 14 amino acids. Germline lookup yields CDR1 SEHNR and CDR2 FQNEAQ (reference sequence). With 4 bases removed from V and 5 bases from J, the gap between germline ends came to 14 bases. Whole-study results and caveats: Later on, an analysis showed TCR association rates differing by HLA locus, with DRB1 the most and HLA-C the fewest. Researchers reported in a later analysis that a missense DCLRE1C variant was tied to TCR beta V- and J-gene trimming.

A note on this clone: Its target is not known.

Both 60 Vbeta primers and 13 Jbeta primers went into the PCR. Some clones are missing from TCRdb's copy, which holds only in-frame ones; the method was immunoSEQ multiplex PCR. The data show more than 85,000 clones, less than 90% seen once. The chain links TRBV7-9 to TRBJ1-2; no firm D call. The clonotype originates from a middle-aged man in good health and CMV-seronegative. The source material was PBMCs. The CDR3 DNA follows: TGTGCCAGCAGCTCCCTCGGGGTAGGGTATGGCTACACCTTC. Translated, it gives CASSSLGVGYGYTF.